These 10 T cell receptor beta chains were all obtained from the same sample, sequenced in a study of cytomegalovirus exposure and HLA in healthy donors. This PCR relied on a set of 60 Vbeta primers and 13 Jbeta primers. The assay was immunoSEQ multiplex PCR, and TCRdb's table has in-frame clones only and misses some. Of 80,000 or so clones listed, 60% to 70% are singletons. The sequenced sample consisted of PBMCs. Receptors originate from a man between 25 and 39 years old in good health and CMV-seropositive.

V usage is TRBV30 and J usage is TRBJ1-6, with a possible D match to TRBD1 (5 bases). The ends were cut back, 5 bases at V and 1 base at J, with 9 bases in the middle. Germline-derived CDR1 and CDR2 are GTSNPN and SVGIG (reference sequence). The CDR3 is 14 residues long. The CDR3 nucleotides read TGTGCCTGGGGGGGGTCTTCCTATAATTCACCCCTCCACTTT. Translated: CAWGGSSYNSPLHF. Filled out from reference TRBV30 and TRBJ1-6, the complete variable domain reads SQTIHQWPATLVQPVGSPLSLECTVEGTSNPNLYWYRQAAGRGLQLLFYSVGIGQISSEVPQNLSASRPQDRQFILSSKKLLLSDSGFYLCAWGGSSYNSPLHFGNGTRLTVT.

The chain recombines TRBV11-3 with TRBJ2-5; 7 bases are a match to TRBD1. The CDR3 is made up of 14 amino acids. Germline-derived CDR1 and CDR2 are SGHNT and YENEEA. J gave up 5 bases and V 6 bases, and 9 bases lay outside the gene matches. The CDR3 nucleotides read TGTGCCAGCAGTCTCACAGGGGTCCTCGAGACCCAGTACTTC. This translates into CASSLTGVLETQYF.

The chain recombines TRBV6-6 with TRBJ1-1, with unresolved D. The CDR3 has 13 amino acids. Germline CDR1 MNHNY, CDR2 SVGAGI (reference sequence). The V gene lost 2 bases and the J gene lost 1 base, with 5 bases spanning the gap. The CDR3 coding sequence is TGTGCCAGCAGTTACGAGGCGAACACTGAAGCTTTCTTT. This encodes CASSYEANTEAFF.

The chain combines TRBV9 with TRBJ1-4; 11 nucleotides align to TRBD1. CDR1 is SGDLS and CDR2 is YYNGEE in the germline V gene. This CDR3 has 18 amino acids. Trimming removed 0 bases from V and 2 bases from J; junction bases left unmatched: 6. DNA of the CDR3: TGTGCCAGCAGCGTAGGGACAGGGGGCGTAGGGACTAATGAAAAACTGTTTTTT. Protein: CASSVGTGGVGTNEKLFF. The full variable domain, with the rest looked up from reference TRBV9 and TRBJ1-4, is DSGVTQTPKHLITATGQRVTLRCSPRSGDLSVYWYQQSLDQGLQFLIQYYNGEERAKGNILERFSAQQFPDLHSELNLSSLELGDSALYFCASSVGTGGVGTNEKLFFGSGTQLSVL.

V gene TRBV19 combines with J gene TRBJ1-2; 7 bases agree with TRBD1. V shed 7 bases, J shed 3 bases, and the junction held 8 bases outside the gene matches. CDR1 LNHDA and CDR2 SQIVND come from the germline V gene (reference sequence). The CDR3 runs to 14 residues. The DNA for the CDR3 is TGTGCCAGTACTACAGGGGATTGGGACTATGGCTACACCTTC. It specifies CASTTGDWDYGYTF.

This chain connects TRBV19 to TRBJ1-1, with D possibly TRBD1 on 5 matching bases. Germline V gene sequence: CDR1 LNHDA, CDR2 SQIVND (reference sequence). The V gene lost 7 bases and the J gene lost 2 bases, with 17 bases spanning the gap. The CDR3 runs 15 residues. The CDR3 loop reads CASTDTTAVNTEAFF. The CDR3 DNA reads as TGTGCCAGTACCGACACGACAGCCGTAAACACTGAAGCTTTCTTT.

The chain joins TRBV11-2 to TRBJ2-1; 9 bases are shared with TRBD2. CDR3 length: 17 amino acids. J lost 7 bases, V lost 2 bases, and 12 bases had no gene match. Germline values: CDR1 SGHAT, CDR2 FQNNGV. CDR3 region: CASSLKEGTSPRNEQFF. CDR3 sequence (DNA): TGTGCCAGCAGCTTAAAGGAGGGGACTAGCCCCAGAAATGAGCAGTTCTTC.

This chain connects TRBV19 to TRBJ1-5; 8 positions agree with TRBD1. The V gene's germline CDR1 is LNHDA and CDR2 SQIVND (reference sequence). This CDR3 is 15 amino acids long. With 6 bases clipped from V and 6 bases from J, the junction kept 10 bases outside the gene matches. The CDR3: CASSKTGDGAQPQHF. The CDR3 DNA reads TGTGCCAGTAGCAAGACAGGGGATGGGGCTCAGCCCCAGCATTTT.

The gene calls are TRBV10-2 and TRBJ1-1; TRBD1 agrees at 8 bases. CDR1 is WSHSY and CDR2 is SAAADI in the germline V gene. The junction had 3 bases not matched to a gene; V was cut back by 8 bases and J by 4 bases. The CDR3 totals 12 residues. The CDR3, as DNA: TGCGCCAGCGGACAGGGAGGCACTGAAGCTTTCTTT. This gives the protein CASGQGGTEAFF.

The chain combines TRBV6-5 with TRBJ2-5; 8 bases fit TRBD1. The CDR3 spans 14 residues. CDR1 and CDR2 from the germline V gene are MNHEY and SVGAGI. The V segment lost 4 bases and the J segment 7 bases; nucleotides outside the gene matches: 8. The CDR3 bases are TGTGCCAGCAGTTTGCCGGGACAGGACGGGACCCAGTACTTC. Residues: CASSLPGQDGTQYF.